Listed below are T cell receptor beta chains from one sample, sequenced in a study of blood T cell repertoires in COVID-19. TCRdb keeps only in-frame clones here, not all; method: immunoSEQ multiplex PCR. This sample carries about 150,000 clones, about 85% of them seen once, and the ten largest clones take roughly 2.7%. Input material: peripheral blood. The receptors were gathered from a human donor with acute or convalescent COVID-19. The donor label of this sample is uncertain. Both conserved end residues are part of each CDR3. Each record gives: CDR3 protein, CDR3 DNA, J gene, CDR3 length, clone size, V gene, D gene. D genes are given only for firm matches. Not all rows give a size; the values are once, few, many and, for expanded clones, a class.

CASSLAGMNTEAFF	TGTGCCAGCAGCCTGGCAGGGATGAACACTGAAGCTTTCTTT	TRBJ1-1	14	-	TRBV7-3	-
CASSRPGTSGRASWNEQFF	TGTGCCAGTAGCAGGCCGGGGACTAGCGGGAGGGCCAGTTGGAATGAGCAGTTCTTC	TRBJ2-1	19	-	TRBV19	TRBD2
CASSPRRFEGYTF	TGTGCCAGCAGCCCCCGTCGGTTCGAGGGCTACACCTTC	TRBJ1-2	13	-	TRBV7-2	-
CASQGGLASETQYF	TGTGCCAGCCAGGGGGGACTAGCTTCAGAGACCCAGTACTTC	TRBJ2-5	14	-	TRBV2	TRBD2
CASSLPPNNNEQFF	TGTGCCAGCAGCTTACCTCCTAATAACAATGAGCAGTTCTTC	TRBJ2-1	14	-	TRBV7-9	-
CASGEQGSGYTF	TGTGCCAGCGGAGAACAGGGATCTGGCTACACCTTC	TRBJ1-2	12	-	TRBV7-3	-
CASSARLAGTDTQYF	TGTGCCAGCAGCGCGCGACTAGCGGGCACAGATACGCAGTATTTT	TRBJ2-3	15	-	TRBV9	TRBD2
CASSEALYNEQFF	TGTGCCAGCAGCGAGGCGCTCTACAATGAGCAGTTCTTC	TRBJ2-1	13	-	TRBV27	-
CASSRQGIGEKLFF	TGTGCCAGTAGCAGACAGGGGATAGGTGAAAAACTGTTTTTT	TRBJ1-4	14	-	TRBV19	TRBD1
CASSQGQNTEAFF	TGTGCCAGCTCACAGGGACAAAACACTGAAGCTTTCTTT	TRBJ1-1	13	-	TRBV18	-
CASSLQRSSGNTIYF	TGTGCCAGCAGCTTGCAGCGAAGCTCTGGAAACACCATATATTTT	TRBJ1-3	15	-	TRBV5-4	-
CAWSLRRTVEKLFF	TGTGCCTGGAGTCTCCGGAGGACTGTTGAGAAACTGTTTTTT	TRBJ1-4	14	-	TRBV30	-
CAAGGGFQETQYF	TGTGCCGCTGGGGGGGGTTTCCAAGAGACCCAGTACTTC	TRBJ2-5	13	-	TRBV30	TRBD2
CASSLGVGGAHSNYGYTF	TGTGCTAGCAGCTTAGGGGTTGGAGGGGCCCACTCTAACTATGGCTACACCTTC	TRBJ1-2	18	-	TRBV7-7	-
CAWSVARSGGNTEAFF	TGTGCCTGGAGTGTAGCGCGATCAGGGGGGAACACTGAAGCTTTCTTT	TRBJ1-1	16	-	TRBV30	TRBD1
CASSLLMRSSTDTQYF	TGTGCCAGCAGCTTATTGATGAGATCTAGCACAGATACGCAGTATTTT	TRBJ2-3	16	-	TRBV11-2	-
CASIPGTSRRETQYF	TGTGCCAGCATACCCGGGACTAGCAGGAGAGAGACCCAGTACTTC	TRBJ2-5	15	-	TRBV7-2	TRBD2
CASSPVAPTDSYEQYF	TGTGCCAGCAGCCCGGTTGCCCCTACTGACTCCTACGAGCAGTACTTC	TRBJ2-7	16	-	TRBV7-6	-
CASSQDAASISTDTQYF	TGTGCCAGCAGCCAAGACGCGGCTTCTATTAGCACAGATACGCAGTATTTT	TRBJ2-3	17	-	TRBV4-2	-
CASTRQASSGNTIYF	TGTGCCAGCACTAGACAGGCCAGCTCTGGAAACACCATATATTTT	TRBJ1-3	15	once	TRBV2	-
CASSYTPWGGLDTEAFF	TGCGCCAGCAGCTACACGCCATGGGGGGGGTTGGACACTGAAGCTTTCTTT	TRBJ1-1	17	-	TRBV10-1	-
CASSQKWTSGTLGELFF	TGTGCCAGCAGCCAAAAATGGACTAGCGGGACACTCGGGGAGCTGTTTTTT	TRBJ2-2	17	-	TRBV25-1	TRBD2
CASSVTGWETQYF	TGTGCCAGCAGCGTAACAGGATGGGAGACCCAGTACTTC	TRBJ2-5	13	-	TRBV9	-
CASSQAKTTGTNEKLFF	TGCGCCAGCAGCCAAGCTAAGACGACAGGGACCAATGAAAAACTGTTTTTT	TRBJ1-4	17	-	TRBV4-3	TRBD1
CASSLGRGTSLTDTQYF	TGTGCCAGCAGCTTAGGTAGAGGGACTTCTCTCACAGATACGCAGTATTTT	TRBJ2-3	17	-	TRBV11-3	-
CASSFTTGADTQYF	TGTGCCAGCAGTTTTACGACAGGGGCAGATACGCAGTATTTT	TRBJ2-3	14	-	TRBV27	TRBD1
CASAGGQGYNEQFF	TGCGCTTCAGCTGGGGGACAGGGATACAATGAGCAGTTCTTC	TRBJ2-1	14	-	TRBV5-1	TRBD1
CAISERQPGQGGETQYF	TGTGCCATCAGTGAGCGACAGCCGGGACAGGGCGGGGAGACCCAGTACTTC	TRBJ2-5	17	-	TRBV10-3	TRBD1
CSVSGGVRAEAFF	TGCAGCGTCAGTGGGGGGGTTCGGGCTGAAGCTTTCTTT	TRBJ1-1	13	-	TRBV29-1	-
CASSGGGANYGYTF	TGTGCCAGCAGCGGAGGGGGCGCCAACTATGGCTACACCTTC	TRBJ1-2	14	-	TRBV5-4	TRBD1
CASSFTSGDNEQFF	TGTGCCAGCAGTTTCACTAGCGGGGATAATGAGCAGTTCTTC	TRBJ2-1	14	-	TRBV27	TRBD2
CASSQETGRLVETQYF	TGTGCCAGCAGCCAAGAGACAGGGCGGTTGGTAGAGACCCAGTACTTC	TRBJ2-5	16	-	TRBV14	TRBD1
CASSLRGPGGYTF	TGTGCCAGCAGTTTGCGGGGACCGGGGGGCTACACCTTC	TRBJ1-2	13	-	TRBV28	-
CATSDSIGTEAFF	TGTGCCACCAGTGATTCGATCGGCACTGAAGCTTTCTTT	TRBJ1-1	13	-	TRBV24-1	-
CASSSRDTRRTEAFF	TGTGCCAGCAGCTCGAGAGACACCCGGAGGACTGAAGCTTTCTTT	TRBJ1-1	15	-	TRBV13	-
CASSPYSGDTQYF	TGTGCCAGCAGCCCCTACTCCGGGGATACGCAGTATTTT	TRBJ2-3	13	-	TRBV11-3	-
CSVVWGMRERVVNTGELFF	TGCAGCGTTGTGTGGGGAATGCGGGAGCGAGTTGTGAACACCGGGGAGCTGTTTTTT	TRBJ2-2	19	-	TRBV29-1	TRBD2
CASSPHRSQPQHF	TGTGCCAGCAGTCCCCACAGGAGCCAGCCCCAGCATTTT	TRBJ1-5	13	-	TRBV27	-
CASRSRTADTQYF	TGTGCCAGCAGAAGCCGAACAGCAGATACGCAGTATTTT	TRBJ2-3	13	once	TRBV2	-
CASSPTGVGNEQFF	TGTGCCAGCAGCCCGACAGGGGTAGGAAATGAGCAGTTCTTC	TRBJ2-1	14	-	TRBV7-3	TRBD1
CATSDPDRFYGYTF	TGTGCCACCAGTGACCCGGACAGGTTCTATGGCTACACCTTC	TRBJ1-2	14	-	TRBV24-1	TRBD1
CASSSSDSGNTIYF	TGTGCCAGCAGTTCATCAGACTCTGGAAACACCATATATTTT	TRBJ1-3	14	few	TRBV6-5	-